One T cell receptor (beta chain) is described in this entry. The antigen is unknown. The sample originates from a study of cytomegalovirus exposure and HLA in healthy donors. This CDR3 has 14 residues. V was pared by 3 bases and J by 2 bases, with 12 bases between. Germline values: CDR1 GTSNPN, CDR2 SVGIG (reference sequence). 60 Vbeta and 13 Jbeta primers were used in PCR. Libraries were prepared by immunoSEQ multiplex PCR; TCRdb keeps only in-frame clonotypes and omits some of them. The sample has about 170,000 clones. Study findings and constraints: Researchers counted some 150 TCR beta chains as cytomegalovirus-associated.

The chain couples TRBV30 to TRBJ2-3; the D gene is possibly TRBD2 (6 bases). This sequence originates from a woman younger than 30 in good health and CMV-seropositive. Source material: PBMCs. The DNA for the CDR3 is TGTGCCTGGAGCCCGGGACTTCACACAGATACGCAGTATTTT. Its protein product is CAWSPGLHTDTQYF.